Listed below are T cell receptor beta chains from one sample, sequenced in a study of blood T cell repertoires in COVID-19. Measured with immunoSEQ multiplex PCR; TCRdb has only the in-frame clones, and not every one. Of about 250,000 clones in the sample, 83% were seen once. The sequenced material came from peripheral blood. These receptors were obtained from a human donor in a cohort sampled during active COVID-19. The CDR3 runs from the conserved cysteine through the conserved F or W. The D gene is left open where the match is weak. The size field is filled for only some rows; it gives once, few, many or a size class.

D | J | V | size | DNA | CDR3
. | TRBJ1-1 | TRBV10-2 | . | TGCGCCAGCAGTGAGTCCGGGAGGAACACTGAAGCTTTCTTT | CASSESGRNTEAFF
. | TRBJ1-2 | TRBV6-5 | . | TGTGCCAGCAGTTCCCCAGCGGGAACATATGGCTACACCTTC | CASSSPAGTYGYTF
TRBD2 | TRBJ2-3 | TRBV7-2 | . | TGTGCCAGCAGACCGACCGGGACTAGAACCGATACGCAGTATTTT | CASRPTGTRTDTQYF
TRBD2 | TRBJ2-1 | TRBV11-2 | . | TGTGCCAGCAGCTTAGTCACTAGCGGGGATTTTTTCAATGAGCAGTTCTTC | CASSLVTSGDFFNEQFF
TRBD1 | TRBJ2-7 | TRBV4-1 | . | TGCGCCAGCAGCTTACGGGATTCCGGGACAGAAACCTACGAGCAGTACTTC | CASSLRDSGTETYEQYF
TRBD1 | TRBJ2-5 | TRBV7-2 | . | TGTGCCAGCAGCCCGGGACAGCGACAAGAGACCCAGTACTTC | CASSPGQRQETQYF
. | TRBJ2-2 | TRBV28 | . | TGTGCCAGCAGTTTATTGGGAGGACCTAACACCGGGGAGCTGTTTTTT | CASSLLGGPNTGELFF
TRBD1 | TRBJ2-1 | TRBV10-3 | . | TGTGCCATCAGTTTTCAGGGGGACAGCCATGAGCAGTTCTTC | CAISFQGDSHEQFF
TRBD2 | TRBJ2-1 | TRBV10-1 | once | TGCGCCAGCAGTGAGTCGGTGTCTAGCGGCAACGATGAGCAGTTCTTC | CASSESVSSGNDEQFF
TRBD2 | TRBJ2-3 | TRBV12-5 | . | TGTGCTAGTGGTTTGGAAGGACTAGCGGGTCCGACTAATACGCAGTATTTT | CASGLEGLAGPTNTQYF
. | TRBJ2-4 | TRBV21-1 | . | TGTGCCAGCAGCGGCCAAGATTATGGTCGAGCCAAAAACATTCAGTACTTC | CASSGQDYGRAKNIQYF
. | TRBJ2-1 | TRBV18 | . | TGTGCCAGCTCACCACAATCTATCTTGTATGAGCAGTTCTTC | CASSPQSILYEQFF
. | TRBJ1-5 | TRBV3-1/TRBV3-2 | . | TGTGCCAGCAGCCAAGATAGCGGGTACGTCCGTCAGCCCCAGCATTTT | CASSQDSGYVRQPQHF
. | TRBJ1-1 | TRBV14 | once | TGTGCCAGCAGCCAATTACCTCGTGGGGCGGTTGCGGCTGAAGCTTTCTTT | CASSQLPRGAVAAEAFF
TRBD1 | TRBJ1-1 | TRBV18 | few | TGTGCCAGCTCACCGACAGGGGAGAACACTGAAGCTTTCTTT | CASSPTGENTEAFF
TRBD1 | TRBJ1-1 | TRBV5-1 | . | TGCGCCAGCAGCCTTGGACAGGGGGCAACTGAAGCTTTCTTT | CASSLGQGATEAFF
TRBD2 | TRBJ2-2 | TRBV3-1/TRBV3-2 | few | TGTGCCAGCAGCCTACTGAGCGGGGGGGCCGGCACCGGGGAGCTGTTTTTT | CASSLLSGGAGTGELFF
TRBD1 | TRBJ1-4 | TRBV7-2 | once | TGTGCCAGCAGCCCGACAGGGACCCTGGGGTATGAAAAACTGTTTTTT | CASSPTGTLGYEKLFF
TRBD1 | TRBJ1-2 | TRBV19 | . | TGTGCCAGTAGTATAGGACAGGGGGCGATTGGCTACACCTTC | CASSIGQGAIGYTF
. | TRBJ2-5 | TRBV21-1 | . | TGTGCCAGCAGCAAAAGAACTAGCGGGGGTAGTAGAGAGACCCAGTACTTC | CASSKRTSGGSRETQYF
. | TRBJ1-3 | TRBV30 | . | TGTGCCTGGAGACAGGTCACCTCTGGAAACACCATATATTTT | CAWRQVTSGNTIYF
. | TRBJ2-7 | TRBV29-1 | . | TGCAGCGTTGTCTTAATTGACGAGCAGTACTTC | CSVVLIDEQYF
. | TRBJ1-1 | TRBV4-1 | . | TGCGCCAGCAGCCGCCAGGGATGGAACACTGAAGCTTTCTTT | CASSRQGWNTEAFF
TRBD2 | TRBJ2-3 | TRBV5-1 | . | TGCGCCAGCAGCCCGGGACTAGCCGGCACAGATACGCAGTATTTT | CASSPGLAGTDTQYF
TRBD1 | TRBJ1-1 | TRBV18 | . | TGTGCCAGCTCACCAGGGGACAGCCGTCAAGCTTTCTTT | CASSPGDSRQAFF
TRBD1 | TRBJ1-2 | TRBV5-6 | once | TGTGCCAGCAGCCCGGGCGTCGACAGGGTTTCCTATGGCTACACCTTC | CASSPGVDRVSYGYTF
. | TRBJ1-2 | TRBV6-5 | . | TGTGCCAGCAGCACTACTAACTATGGCTACACCTTC | CASSTTNYGYTF
. | TRBJ1-2 | TRBV2 | . | TGTGCCAGCAGGGAGACAGCCCAGGGAGGGTATGGCTACACCTTC | CASRETAQGGYGYTF
. | TRBJ1-5 | TRBV6-5 | . | TGTGCCATCCGGGGGGCAGGGGTCAATCAGCCCCAGCATTTT | CAIRGAGVNQPQHF
. | TRBJ1-5 | TRBV28 | . | TGTGCCAGCAGTTTCCCGACAGGCAATCAGCCCCAGCATTTT | CASSFPTGNQPQHF
. | TRBJ2-1 | TRBV24-1 | . | TGTGCCACCGGCGCCCGTCTAGAGGGCCGTTCCTCCTACAATGAGCAGTTCTTC | CATGARLEGRSSYNEQFF
. | TRBJ2-4 | TRBV19 | once | TGTGCCAGTAGGTACAGCACCGTCGTACTAGCCAAAAACATTCAGTACTTC | CASRYSTVVLAKNIQYF
TRBD1 | TRBJ2-2 | TRBV9 | . | TGTGCCAGCAGCGTAGGGACAGGGAACACCGGGGAGCTGTTTTTT | CASSVGTGNTGELFF
. | TRBJ1-3 | TRBV11-2 | . | TGTGCCAGCAGCTTCTACCGGGGAAACACCATATATTTT | CASSFYRGNTIYF
. | TRBJ1-1 | TRBV5-1 | few | TGCGCCAGCAGCTTGGGCGCGAACACTGAAGCTTTCTTT | CASSLGANTEAFF
. | TRBJ1-2 | TRBV24-1 | . | TGTGCCACCAGTGATGGTTCACCGTGGCATGGCTACACCTTC | CATSDGSPWHGYTF
. | TRBJ1-2 | TRBV2 | . | TGTGCCAGCAGACAGACAGCTAACTATGGCTACACCTTC | CASRQTANYGYTF